This T cell receptor (beta chain) comes out of a study of T cells expressing NK-cell markers. Study details: Seven of the eight sequenced donors were HCMV-seropositive; one was seronegative. Study-wide results and caveats: Questions lingered over whether expanded NKG2C+ T cell clones were HCMV-specific. For several donors, the dominant NKG2C+ clonotypes made up roughly 1.0-8% of their CD8+ T cells.

As regards this clonotype: Its antigen is as yet unknown.

CDR1 and CDR2 from the germline V gene are SGHAT and FQDESV (reference sequence). The CDR3 totals 18 residues. Using the 5' RACE reads, TCRdb records one entry per CDR3 protein without DNA. The table for this sample gives around 180,000 distinct CDR3 sequences. The chain has TRBV11-1 and TRBJ2-6; no DNA is available, so the TRBD2 call from TCRdb remains unchecked. The sequencing sample was made of blood T cells: a sorted CD56 or NKG2C T cell subset, CD4+ or CD8+ T cells, or bulk PBMC T cells (not recorded which). This TCR came from a man aged 18-70 years in good health. This CDR3 reads CASSLDGGFDSGANVLTF.